This T cell receptor (beta chain) is drawn from a study of Graves' ophthalmopathy and Graves' hyperthyroidism. In this sample, this clonotype turned up many times. What it recognizes is unknown. The study amplified TCR beta CDR3 regions using RNA transcripts. HTBI-primed first-round RT-PCR preceded second-round multiplex PCR. TCRdb re-called the multiplex PCR reads through MiXCR, storing one row per CDR3 protein. Of a few hundred thousand distinct CDR3 sequences listed, roughly 21% are singletons. The V gene's germline CDR1 is DFQATT and CDR2 SNEGSKA (reference sequence). The CDR3 is 13 amino acids. Deletions cut 5 bases from V and 3 bases from J, with 14 bases between. No progression to ophthalmopathy over 18 months defined stable hyperthyroidism. Study-wide results and limits: In blood, most expanded thyroid clonotypes above 0.001 frequency were also detected.

This chain joins TRBV20-1 and TRBJ2-7, with no clear D. Sequenced sample: peripheral blood. The receptor's source is a woman under 30 with stable Graves' hyperthyroidism. CDR3 in amino acids: CSAPPTPDYEQYF. For the CDR3, the DNA is TGCAGTGCTCCCCCGACACCCGACTACGAGCAGTACTTC.